Listed here are 3 T cell receptor beta chains from one sample, sequenced in a study of blood T cell repertoires in COVID-19. Clones were sequenced by immunoSEQ multiplex PCR, and TCRdb holds only the in-frame ones, with some missing. The sample lists approximately 500,000 clones, around nine tenths occurring once. The sample was peripheral blood. The receptors shown here come from a woman aged 45 to 65 with COVID-19, enrolled during active disease.

V is TRBV7-8 and J is TRBJ1-1, with D possibly matching TRBD1 (5 bases). Germline assignment: CDR1 SGHVS and CDR2 FQNEAQ. Trimming removed 1 base from V and 0 bases from J, with 9 bases in between. This CDR3 is built from 15 residues. For the CDR3, the DNA is TGTGCCAGCAGCTTAGAGGCAGGGCTGAACACTGAAGCTTTCTTT. Its translation: CASSLEAGLNTEAFF. Full variable domain (rest looked up from reference TRBV7-8 and TRBJ1-1): GAGVSQSPRYKVAKRGQDVALRCDPISGHVSLFWYQQALGQGPEFLTYFQNEAQLDKSGLPSDRFFAERPEGSVSTLKIQRTQQEDSAVYLCASSLEAGLNTEAFFGQGTRLTVV.

The chain carries TRBV10-2 and TRBJ1-1; perhaps TRBD1 as D (6 bases). The V end lost 6 bases, the J end lost 3 bases, and 11 bases lay between the germline ends. The CDR3 loop spans 13 amino acids. Germline CDR1 WSHSY, CDR2 SAAADI. The DNA of the CDR3 is TGCGCCAGCAGGGACAGTTGGTACACTGAAGCTTTCTTT. Amino acid sequence: CASRDSWYTEAFF.

V is TRBV23-1 and J is TRBJ1-1, with TRBD1 matching over 7 bases. TRBV23-1 is labeled an ORF, and its function is uncertain. This CDR3 region has 16 residues. Unmatched junction bases numbered 10, after V lost 3 bases and J lost 3 bases. The CDR3 loop is CASSHIRTGGDTEAFF. The CDR3 DNA sequence: TGCGCCAGCAGTCATATCAGGACAGGAGGGGACACTGAAGCTTTCTTT.